This T cell receptor (beta chain) appears in the sequencing data of a study of shared clonotypes between healthy human individuals. Ten or more counts support this clone. The CDR3 sequence is 13 residues long. The germline V gene encodes CDR1 SGHVS and CDR2 FNYEAQ. Unmatched junction bases numbered 3, after V lost 5 bases and J lost 2 bases. Clones were sequenced by immunoSEQ multiplex PCR, and TCRdb holds only the in-frame ones, with some missing. The sample carries 550,000 to 800,000 clones, roughly 70% recorded once. Sequencing input: memory CD4+ T cells sorted from blood. The subset denotes: CD45RA-negative fraction. This sequence was found in a woman in her twenties or thirties in good health. This chain connects TRBV7-6 to TRBJ2-7, with 7 bases lining up with TRBD1. The CDR3: CASSLGQPYEQYF. CDR3 DNA sequence: TGTGCCAGCAGCCTGGGACAGCCCTACGAGCAGTACTTC.